This record concerns one T cell receptor (beta chain) sequence. Its antigen is unknown. Primers: 60 Vbeta forward and 13 Jbeta reverse. The protocol was immunoSEQ multiplex PCR, while the TCRdb copy is restricted to in-frame clones and leaves out a portion. The table includes about 140,000 clones, approximately 82% detected once. Trimming removed 0 bases at V and 7 bases at J, with 10 bases between. CDR3 length: 15 amino acids. Germline V gene sequence: CDR1 LNHDA, CDR2 SQIVND (reference sequence). These data come from a study of cytomegalovirus exposure and HLA in healthy donors. Study results and limitations: For TCR beta chains, V- and J-gene trimming was later linked to a missense DCLRE1C variant. Later on, an analysis showed TCR association rates differing by HLA locus, with DRB1 the most and HLA-C the fewest. Presence/absence analysis assumed near-uniform sequencing depth across donors.

The TCR was taken from a man between 40 and 49 years old in good health and CMV-seronegative. This chain connects TRBV19 to TRBJ1-6; D might be TRBD1 (5 bases). The sample comprised PBMCs. CDR3 region: CASSIDSRANSPLHF. In DNA, the CDR3 is TGTGCCAGTAGTATAGATTCCAGGGCGAATTCACCCCTCCACTTT.